Listed below are T cell receptor beta chains from one sample, sequenced in a study of early stage breast cancer tumors. Profiled with immunoSEQ multiplex PCR; TCRdb holds only in-frame clones, not every one. The repertoire has some 30,000 clones, roughly 81% of them found once; the top ten carry 9.3%. The sequencing sample was made of blood. These receptors all come from a person in their fifties with breast cancer. The CDR3 runs from the conserved cysteine through the conserved F or W. Fields, in order: J gene, clone size, V gene, D gene, CDR3 protein, CDR3 DNA. A D gene is named only where the DNA matches it firmly. The size of a clone is reported for some rows only, either as once, few or many, or as a class for expanded clones.

TRBJ2-2 - TRBV11-2 - CATGVGTGELFF TGTGCCACAGGGGTGGGCACCGGGGAGCTGTTTTTT
TRBJ1-6 - TRBV7-2 - CASSYTDSPLHF TGTGCCAGCAGCTATACTGATTCACCCCTCCACTTT
TRBJ1-1 - TRBV5-1 - CASSSGPEETEAFF TGCGCCAGCAGCTCCGGCCCTGAGGAAACTGAAGCTTTCTTT
TRBJ2-7 - TRBV19 TRBD2 CASTDVSGYEQYF TGTGCCAGCACTGATGTTAGCGGGTACGAGCAGTACTTC
TRBJ2-7 - TRBV19 - CASSIRDRSYEQYF TGTGCCAGTAGTATAAGGGACCGCTCCTACGAGCAGTACTTC
TRBJ2-1 - TRBV29-1 - CSAARANNEQFF TGCAGCGCTGCCCGGGCAAACAATGAGCAGTTCTTC
TRBJ1-1 - TRBV4-1 - CASSQGLQTEAFF TGCGCCAGCAGCCAAGGACTGCAGACAGAAGCTTTCTTT
TRBJ1-1 - TRBV6-5 - CASSLGGGGHTEAFF TGTGCCAGCAGCCTAGGGGGAGGGGGGCACACTGAAGCTTTCTTT
TRBJ2-5 - TRBV5-5 TRBD1 CASSAGQGYQTQYF TGTGCCAGCAGCGCGGGACAGGGGTATCAGACCCAGTACTTC
TRBJ2-1 - TRBV11-2 TRBD2 CASSLPVSSGRGYEQFF TGTGCCAGCAGCTTACCCGTTTCTAGCGGGAGGGGCTATGAGCAGTTCTTC
TRBJ2-7 - TRBV14 TRBD2 CASSQDHWGTSGLTYEQYF TGTGCCAGCAGCCAAGATCATTGGGGGACTAGCGGGTTAACCTACGAGCAGTACTTC
TRBJ1-5 - TRBV19 - CASSILGSGNQPQHF TGTGCCAGTAGTATATTGGGTAGTGGCAATCAGCCCCAGCATTTT
TRBJ1-5 - TRBV5-1 TRBD1 CASSLFRGQPQHF TGCGCCAGCAGCTTGTTCAGGGGGCAGCCCCAGCATTTT
TRBJ2-5 - TRBV4-3 - CASSQDGVSETQYF TGCGCCAGCAGCCAAGACGGTGTTTCGGAGACCCAGTACTTC
TRBJ2-5 - TRBV15 TRBD2 CATSRGASGRAGETQYF TGTGCCACCAGCAGAGGAGCTAGCGGGAGGGCGGGAGAGACCCAGTACTTC
TRBJ1-3 - TRBV5-1 - CASSLEPVGAGNTIYF TGCGCCAGCAGCTTGGAGCCGGTGGGGGCTGGAAACACCATATATTTT
TRBJ2-2 - TRBV4-1 TRBD2 CASSQDPGLAGGTGELFF TGCGCCAGCAGCCAAGATCCGGGGCTAGCGGGGGGCACCGGGGAGCTGTTTTTT
TRBJ1-2 once TRBV9 TRBD1 CASSVAFGTGGYGYTF TGTGCCAGCAGCGTAGCCTTCGGAACAGGGGGCTATGGCTACACCTTC
TRBJ1-1 - TRBV4-1 - CASSQEGTRASTEAFF TGCGCCAGCAGCCAAGAGGGTACCAGGGCGAGTACTGAAGCTTTCTTT
TRBJ2-1 - TRBV19 TRBD2 CASSTPTSRRAYNEQFF TGTGCCAGTAGTACCCCGACTAGCCGACGAGCCTACAATGAGCAGTTCTTC
TRBJ2-7 - TRBV5-1 TRBD2 CASKGLYEQYF TGCGCCAGCAAGGGACTATACGAGCAGTACTTC
TRBJ2-3 - TRBV30 - CAWTRGTDTQYF TGTGCCTGGACCCGCGGCACAGATACGCAGTATTTT
TRBJ2-2 - TRBV7-7 - CASSLETPASGELFF TGTGCCAGCAGCTTAGAAACCCCGGCGTCCGGGGAGCTGTTTTTT
TRBJ2-3 - TRBV7-2 - CASSLAGISTDTQYF TGTGCCAGCAGCTTAGCGGGAATTAGCACAGATACGCAGTATTTT
TRBJ1-4 once TRBV5-1 - CASSLEGSTNEKLFF TGCGCCAGCAGCTTGGAAGGGTCAACTAATGAAAAACTGTTTTTT
TRBJ1-2 - TRBV11-2 - CASSLEGGSGYTF TGTGCCAGCAGCTTAGAAGGCGGGTCCGGCTACACCTTC
TRBJ1-4 - TRBV4-2 TRBD1 CASSSDRGQGEKLFF TGTGCCAGCAGTTCGGACAGGGGGCAGGGTGAAAAACTGTTTTTT
TRBJ2-5 - TRBV7-9 TRBD1 CASSATPGQLNQETQYF TGTGCCAGCAGCGCCACCCCGGGACAGTTAAACCAAGAGACCCAGTACTTC
TRBJ2-1 - TRBV30 - CAWRGGLKNEQFF TGTGCCTGGAGAGGGGGGTTGAAAAATGAGCAGTTCTTC
TRBJ2-3 - TRBV5-1 - CASSKEDTQYF TGCGCCAGCAGCAAAGAAGATACGCAGTATTTT
TRBJ1-4 - TRBV5-6 - CASSLARESSNEKLFF TGTGCCAGCAGCTTGGCCAGGGAGAGTTCTAATGAAAAACTGTTTTTT
TRBJ1-6 - TRBV5-1 - CASRNSGDSPLHF TGCGCCAGCAGAAATTCAGGGGACTCACCCCTCCACTTT
TRBJ1-2 few TRBV7-2 TRBD1 CASSSGQGAVNYGYTF TGTGCCAGCAGCTCAGGACAGGGGGCTGTTAACTATGGCTACACCTTC
TRBJ1-5 - TRBV4-1 - CASSQPRSRQPNQPQHF TGCGCCAGCAGCCAACCCCGGTCGAGACAGCCCAATCAGCCCCAGCATTTT
TRBJ2-3 - TRBV7-6 - CASSLGVGRSQDTQYF TGTGCCAGCAGCTTAGGGGTAGGGAGGTCGCAAGATACGCAGTATTTT
TRBJ1-1 - TRBV15 - CATSRRFGGRGTEAFF TGTGCCACCAGCAGACGCTTCGGAGGCAGGGGCACTGAAGCTTTCTTT
TRBJ2-5 - TRBV19 TRBD2 CASSIASGRQETQYF TGTGCCAGTAGTATTGCTAGCGGGAGACAAGAGACCCAGTACTTC
TRBJ2-2 few TRBV7-3 - CASSVGAGGELFF TGTGCCAGCAGCGTAGGGGCGGGCGGGGAGCTGTTTTTT
TRBJ2-7 - TRBV5-1 - CASSLTEAYEQYF TGCGCCAGCAGCTTGACAGAAGCCTACGAGCAGTACTTC